The sample holds one count of the clone carrying this T cell receptor beta chain. The CDR3 runs to 15 residues. The V segment lost 4 bases and the J segment 10 bases; nucleotides outside the gene matches: 8. In germline, CDR1 is SGHDT, CDR2 YYEEEE. In the authors' methods: Estimates of nucleated cell counts were drawn from the amplification of reference gene primers. Using immunoSEQ multiplex PCR, the repertoire was profiled, and TCRdb retains in-frame clones only, with some absent. The V and J calls and the clone size are those of that table, but D and trimming were determined from the DNA. The table records about 130,000 clones, more than 70% of them present only once. This entry comes from a study of blood T cell repertoires in COVID-19. Study-level background: T cells, B-cell-depleted T cells, or PBMCs supplied cDNA or gDNA.

The J gene is TRBJ1-6, the V gene TRBV5-6; TRBD1 agrees at 10 bases. The sample comprised peripheral blood. The origin of this receptor is a man aged 55-75 years with acute or convalescent COVID-19. The CDR3 reads CASSPGTGVRSPLHF. The CDR3 DNA follows: TGTGCCAGCAGCCCTGGGACAGGGGTGAGATCACCCCTCCACTTT.